Listed below are T cell receptor beta chains from one sample, sequenced in a study of cytomegalovirus exposure and HLA in healthy donors. The assay was immunoSEQ multiplex PCR, and TCRdb's table has in-frame clones only and misses some. The sample records fewer than 250,000 clones, approximately 68% being singletons. What was sequenced was PBMCs. The receptors originated from a woman in her 30s in good health and CMV-seronegative. Each CDR3 is given with its conserved first and last residue. D genes are given only for firm matches. Some rows mark clone size as missing; the rest say once, few, many or name a class of expanded clone.

clone_size | j_call | d_call | v_call | cdr3_aa | cdr3_nt
once | TRBJ1-6 | - | TRBV4-1 | CASSQDGGGLRSPLHF | TGCGCCAGCAGCCAAGACGGGGGGGGGCTCCGCTCACCCCTCCACTTT
- | TRBJ1-2 | - | TRBV19 | CASSSQGGARSNYGYTF | TGTGCCAGTAGCTCACAAGGGGGGGCCCGATCTAACTATGGCTACACCTTC
- | TRBJ1-1 | TRBD1 | TRBV5-1 | CASSAQGGVTEAFF | TGCGCCAGCAGTGCACAGGGGGGGGTTACTGAAGCTTTCTTT
once | TRBJ2-7 | TRBD1 | TRBV27 | CASSLSGTDESYEQYF | TGTGCCAGCAGTTTATCGGGGACAGATGAATCCTACGAGCAGTACTTC
- | TRBJ2-5 | TRBD1 | TRBV7-9 | CSSSFSRTGQETQYF | TGTTCCAGCAGCTTCTCGCGGACAGGTCAAGAGACCCAGTACTTC
- | TRBJ1-2 | TRBD1 | TRBV6-6 | CASTRQGAGGYTF | TGTGCCAGCACTCGACAGGGGGCGGGCGGCTACACCTTC
- | TRBJ1-1 | TRBD1 | TRBV4-2 | CASSQEAPPGTGSKAFF | TGTGCCAGCAGCCAAGAAGCCCCCCCCGGGACAGGGAGTAAAGCTTTCTTT
- | TRBJ2-1 | - | TRBV18 | CASSPPEGIYNEQFF | TGTGCCAGCTCACCACCGGAGGGGATCTACAATGAGCAGTTCTTC
- | TRBJ1-1 | TRBD1 | TRBV27 | CASSTRTGRDTEAFF | TGTGCCAGCAGCACAAGGACAGGGAGGGACACTGAAGCTTTCTTT
- | TRBJ1-1 | - | TRBV29-1 | CSVLKDITEAFF | TGCAGCGTTCTAAAGGACATCACTGAAGCTTTCTTT
- | TRBJ1-2 | - | TRBV6-1 | CASSDQGSYGYTF | TGTGCCAGCAGTGATCAGGGATCCTATGGCTACACCTTC
- | TRBJ1-2 | TRBD1 | TRBV11-2 | CASSPWKDRTRDYGYTF | TGTGCCAGCAGCCCATGGAAGGACAGGACCCGGGACTATGGCTACACCTTC
- | TRBJ2-2 | TRBD2 | TRBV4-1 | CASSQGSGGALVGELFF | TGCGCCAGCAGCCAAGGGAGCGGGGGGGCCTTGGTCGGGGAGCTGTTTTTT
- | TRBJ2-5 | TRBD2 | TRBV4-3 | CASSQDRSGGEETQYF | TGCGCCAGCAGCCAAGATCGGAGCGGGGGCGAAGAGACCCAGTACTTC
once | TRBJ1-2 | TRBD1 | TRBV10-1 | CASSPGTEYGYTF | TGCGCCAGCAGCCCCGGGACAGAGTACGGCTACACCTTC
- | TRBJ1-2 | - | TRBV6-5 | CASQATLDGYTF | TGTGCCAGCCAAGCAACCCTCGATGGCTACACCTTC
- | TRBJ1-2 | TRBD1 | TRBV6-5 | CASSLTGVYGYTF | TGTGCCAGCAGTTTAACAGGGGTCTATGGCTACACCTTC
- | TRBJ2-1 | - | TRBV7-9 | CASSGDLGNEQFF | TGTGCCAGCAGCGGCGACCTAGGCAATGAGCAGTTCTTC
- | TRBJ1-1 | - | TRBV30 | CAWTAGLIGTEALF | TGTGCCTGGACGGCCGGGCTAATAGGGACTGAAGCTCTCTTT
- | TRBJ2-7 | - | TRBV19 | CASTGSGGRATHEQYF | TGTGCCAGTACAGGGTCTGGGGGCAGGGCCACCCACGAGCAGTACTTC
once | TRBJ1-1 | - | TRBV2 | CASSDRGSGLGAFF | TGTGCCAGCAGTGATCGAGGGTCAGGACTGGGAGCTTTCTTT
- | TRBJ1-4 | - | TRBV4-1 | CASARGRTDALEKLFF | TGCGCCAGCGCGCGGGGGAGAACCGACGCCTTAGAAAAACTGTTTTTT
- | TRBJ2-7 | - | TRBV27 | CASRDPSVRYEQYF | TGTGCCAGTAGAGATCCTAGCGTGCGTTACGAGCAGTACTTC
- | TRBJ2-7 | TRBD2 | TRBV2 | CASSAGGFEQYF | TGTGCCAGCAGCGCGGGAGGGTTCGAGCAGTACTTC
- | TRBJ2-7 | - | TRBV7-3 | CASSFRRDVYEQYF | TGTGCCAGCAGCTTCCGGCGGGACGTCTACGAGCAGTACTTC
- | TRBJ2-1 | TRBD2 | TRBV11-3 | CASSLGGGSGGSYNEQFF | TGTGCCAGCAGCTTAGGTGGGGGTTCGGGGGGATCCTACAATGAGCAGTTCTTC
- | TRBJ2-7 | - | TRBV7-9 | CSSSPLLADYYEQYF | TGTTCCAGCAGTCCGCTATTGGCGGATTACTACGAGCAGTACTTC
- | TRBJ2-7 | TRBD2 | TRBV5-8 | CASSLELAGVPYEQYF | TGTGCCAGCAGCTTGGAACTAGCGGGAGTACCGTACGAGCAGTACTTC
- | TRBJ1-1 | - | TRBV10-3 | CAISSGVDTEAFF | TGTGCCATCAGCTCGGGGGTGGACACTGAAGCTTTCTTT
- | TRBJ2-2 | - | TRBV11-3 | CASSLRAGANTGELFF | TGTGCCAGCAGCTTGCGAGCAGGGGCGAACACCGGGGAGCTGTTTTTT
- | TRBJ2-1 | TRBD1 | TRBV5-1 | CASSLTQGAYNEQFF | TGCGCCAGCAGCTTGACCCAGGGGGCCTACAATGAGCAGTTCTTC
- | TRBJ1-5 | TRBD1 | TRBV6-5 | CATREGQGAWQPQHF | TGTGCCACTAGGGAAGGTCAGGGGGCTTGGCAGCCCCAGCATTTT
- | TRBJ1-2 | - | TRBV19 | CASEAYYGYTF | TGTGCCAGCGAGGCGTACTATGGCTACACCTTC
- | TRBJ2-1 | - | TRBV2 | CASSRGGGSYNEQFF | TGTGCCAGCAGTCGTGGAGGCGGCTCCTACAATGAGCAGTTCTTC
few | TRBJ1-1 | TRBD1 | TRBV28 | CASLRTGYTEAFF | TGTGCCAGCCTTAGGACAGGGTACACTGAAGCTTTCTTT
once | TRBJ2-5 | - | TRBV29-1 | CSVSRTTVQETQYF | TGCAGCGTTAGTCGGACAACCGTTCAAGAGACCCAGTACTTC